The clone carrying this TCR beta chain has a single count. The method was immunoSEQ multiplex PCR; TCRdb's version includes in-frame clones alone and lacks a portion of them. The repertoire holds approximately 40,000 clones, with around nine tenths as singletons. The V gene end was trimmed by 5 bases and the J gene end by 4 bases; junction bases not matched to a gene: 8. Germline CDR1 and CDR2: MNHEY and SMNVEV (reference sequence). The CDR3 consists of 14 residues. This specimen comes from a study of T cell changes during pregnancy in multiple sclerosis. The chain combines TRBV27 with TRBJ2-7; 7 bases match TRBD1. This TCR was recovered from a female donor with multiple sclerosis, enrolled in a pregnancy study. This sample comprised CD8+ T cells from peripheral blood mononuclear cells, obtained in the third trimester of pregnancy. CDR3 sequence (DNA): TGTGCCAGCAGTCCAGACCTGACAGGGTACGAGCAGTACTTC. Translated: CASSPDLTGYEQYF.